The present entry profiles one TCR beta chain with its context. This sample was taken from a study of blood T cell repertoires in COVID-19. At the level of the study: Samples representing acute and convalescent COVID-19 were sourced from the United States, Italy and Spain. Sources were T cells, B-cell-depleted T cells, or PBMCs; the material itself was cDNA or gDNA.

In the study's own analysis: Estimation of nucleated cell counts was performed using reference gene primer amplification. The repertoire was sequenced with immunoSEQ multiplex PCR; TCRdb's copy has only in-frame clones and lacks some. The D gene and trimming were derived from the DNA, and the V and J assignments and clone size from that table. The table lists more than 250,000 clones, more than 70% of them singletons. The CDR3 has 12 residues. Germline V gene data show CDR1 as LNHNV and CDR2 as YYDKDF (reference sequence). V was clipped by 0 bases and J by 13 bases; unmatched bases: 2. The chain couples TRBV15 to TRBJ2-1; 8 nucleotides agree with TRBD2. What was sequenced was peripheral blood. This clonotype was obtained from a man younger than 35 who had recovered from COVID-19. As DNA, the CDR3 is TGTGCCACCAGCAGAGACAGCGGGAGACAGTTCTTC. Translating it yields CATSRDSGRQFF.